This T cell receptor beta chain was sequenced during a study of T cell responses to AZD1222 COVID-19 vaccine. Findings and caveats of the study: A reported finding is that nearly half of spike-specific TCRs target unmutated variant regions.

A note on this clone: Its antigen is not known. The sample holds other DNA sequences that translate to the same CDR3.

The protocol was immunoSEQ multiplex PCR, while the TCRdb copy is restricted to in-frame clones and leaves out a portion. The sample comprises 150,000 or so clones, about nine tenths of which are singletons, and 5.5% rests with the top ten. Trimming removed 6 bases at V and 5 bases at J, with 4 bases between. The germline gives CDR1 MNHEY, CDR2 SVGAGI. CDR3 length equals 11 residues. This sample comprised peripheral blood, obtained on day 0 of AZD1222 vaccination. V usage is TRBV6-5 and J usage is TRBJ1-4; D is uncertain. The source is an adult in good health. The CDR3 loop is CASRSNEKLFF. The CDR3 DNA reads TGTGCCAGCAGAAGCAATGAAAAACTGTTTTTT.